This T cell receptor (beta chain) comes out of a study of cytomegalovirus exposure and HLA in healthy donors. With 60 Vbeta and 13 Jbeta primers, the PCR was carried out. Repertoires were generated with immunoSEQ multiplex PCR, while TCRdb's copy carries only in-frame clones and drops some. The table has around 150,000 clones, about 77% seen once. General study results and limits: An analysis was carried out later, and it reportedly showed fewer N-insertions in an Asian-associated ancestry cluster than the approximately 660-donor mean.

Trimming shortened V by 0 bases and J by 7 bases, and 5 bases separated the two germline ends. The CDR3 totals 12 residues. Germline CDR1 SGHNT, CDR2 YYREEE (reference sequence). As regards this clone: Its antigen is not known.

Sequencing was done on a sample of PBMCs. The TCR was taken from a woman aged 40 to 50 in good health and CMV-seropositive. This sequence joins TRBV5-4 and TRBJ2-1; D unresolved. CDR3 nucleotide sequence: TGTGCCAGCAGCTTGGGTACTAATGAGCAGTTCTTC. This encodes CASSLGTNEQFF.